This TCR beta chain was found in a study of cytomegalovirus exposure and HLA in healthy donors. At the level of the study: When about 400 donors were genotyped, about 81% of them were found to fall in the Caucasian-associated ancestry cluster. Study-level points and caveats: Sequences of the TCR beta chain were said to predict the HLA-A and HLA-B alleles of most subjects accurately. Donors belonging to an Asian-associated ancestry cluster reportedly showed fewer N-insertions in productive TCRs than the approximately 670-donor mean, according to what a later analysis found. Later analysis indicated greater clonal expansion among HLA-associated TCR beta chains than among equally common other chains.

CDR1 is SGHNT and CDR2 is YYREEE in the germline V gene (reference sequence). Trimming took 4 bases from V and 4 from J, leaving 18 bases between them. The CDR3 runs 16 residues. With 60 Vbeta and 13 Jbeta primers, the PCR was carried out. Generated by immunoSEQ multiplex PCR, the TCRdb table keeps only in-frame clones and is missing some. The sample lists a few hundred thousand clones, roughly 90% occurring once. To note about this clone: Its antigen is undetermined.

The rearrangement joins TRBV5-4 to TRBJ1-3; D ambiguous. This clonotype originated in a woman between 18 and 29 years old in good health and CMV-seronegative. Material for sequencing was PBMCs. DNA for the CDR3: TGTGCCAGCAGCCAAGCGGGTAGGGCCGCCGGAAACACCATATATTTT. Its translation: CASSQAGRAAGNTIYF.